This TCR beta chain was sequenced during a study of T-cell memory formation after mild COVID-19. This clonotype occurred a few times. Its target is not known. Study-level results: Contracting clones localized mainly to CM and EM when CD4+ and mainly to EMRA when CD8+. Some clones that responded were present in memory (sampled pre-infection), which suggests cross-reactive memory joined. Whereas later expanders leaned CD4+, clones contracting day 15 to 85 showed a balanced CD4/CD8 makeup.

TCRalpha and TCRbeta libraries used 5'RACE with constant-segment primers and UMIs. TCRdb passed the 5' RACE reads through MiXCR, listing each CDR3 protein once. The sample lists about 260,000 distinct CDR3 sequences, 15% to 20% seen once, with roughly 22% in the top ten. The germline gives CDR1 ENHRY, CDR2 SYGVKD. The CDR3 consists of 14 residues. Trimming at V came to 0 bases and at J to 2 bases, leaving 0 bases not matched to a gene. This chain links TRBV10-3 with TRBJ2-5; TRBD1 aligns across 7 bases. This TCR came from a man aged 18 to 30 who had mild COVID-19 (a few samples of this study predate the infection). Cell type and time point are not known. The sample consisted of PBMCs or a T cell subset sorted from them (not recorded which). The CDR3 DNA sequence: TGTGCCATCAGTGAGTCGGACAGGCAAGAGACCCAGTACTTC. Amino acids: CAISESDRQETQYF.